The 22 T cell receptor beta chains given below trace back to one sample, sequenced in a study of vaccination effects on CD4 cells after COVID-19 (dated 2022 in TCRdb). Their specific antigens are unknown. To identify antigen-specific CD4+ T cell clonotypes by their expansion, the ViraFEST assay first stimulated PBMC with viral peptide pools and then applied TCR sequencing. After less than eleven days of culture, CD4+ T cells were isolated with the EasySep CD4+ T cell isolation kit. Negative nucleocapsid antibody results before and after vaccination confirmed that the healthy vaccine recipients had no prior SARS-CoV-2 infection. Library preparation used the immunoSEQ multiplex PCR assay. TCRdb limited this immuneACCESS table to in-frame rearrangements with V and J called. A share of clones is missing; checked studies link under half to unresolved V genes, and the rest is unexplained. The sample table contains about 52,000 clones; only one count was recorded for more than 75% of them. The ten biggest clones cover around 6% of the sample.

The sample consisted of CD4+ T cells from PBMCs cultured with HCoV-OC43 spike peptides, taken before COVID-19 vaccination. Interpreted using the paper, the cell subset or site label stands for: HCoV-OC43 spike overlapping peptide pool stimulation. These receptors all stem from a human donor who received a COVID-19 vaccine.

The chain carries TRBV20-1 and TRBJ2-3, with D uncertain. The germline CDR1 and CDR2 sequences are DFQATT and SNEGSKA (reference sequence). The ends were cut back, 6 bases at V and 6 bases at J, with 10 bases in the middle. The CDR3 spans 11 residues. CDR3 sequence: CSASSRDTQYF. In DNA, the CDR3 is TGCAGTGCAAGTAGCAGGGATACGCAGTATTTT.

The genes are TRBV5-6 and TRBJ2-5; TRBD1 agrees at 9 bases. V lost 4 bases to trimming and J lost 5 bases; unmatched junction nucleotides: 6. The CDR3 consists of 14 residues. CDR1 and CDR2 from the germline V gene are SGHDT and YYEEEE. DNA for the CDR3: TGTGCCAGCAGCGAAAAAACAGGGGGCGAGACCCAGTACTTC. This gives the protein CASSEKTGGETQYF.

J is TRBJ2-3 and V is TRBV30; D gene ambiguous. Germline assignment: CDR1 GTSNPN and CDR2 SVGIG (reference sequence). The CDR3 contains 14 residues. The V end was cut by 1 base, the J end by 1 base, with 9 bases between. The CDR3 bases are TGTGCCTGGAGTGGCCCCCAGGGCACAGATACGCAGTATTTT. Residues: CAWSGPQGTDTQYF.

This clone appeared a few times. V gene TRBV5-6 combines with J gene TRBJ1-5; no firm D call. Per the germline V gene, CDR1 is SGHDT and CDR2 is YYEEEE. Trimming removed 1 base from V and 6 bases from J, with 11 bases in between. This CDR3 is built from 14 residues. Here the CDR3 DNA reads TGTGCCAGCAGCTTGTTAGGTGCGGGTCAGCCCCAGCATTTT. This codes for CASSLLGAGQPQHF.

The DNA of the CDR3 is TGTGCCAGCAGCCCTCGGACAGGCACAGATACGCAGTATTTT. This translates into CASSPRTGTDTQYF. The chain couples TRBV2 to TRBJ2-3; tentatively, D is TRBD1 (6 bases). The CDR3 is made up of 14 amino acids. Germline lookup yields CDR1 SNHLY and CDR2 FYNNEI. Trimming removed 6 bases from V and 1 base from J, with 11 bases in between.

The chain has TRBV24-1 and TRBJ2-1, with D possibly TRBD1 on 5 matching bases. V lost 4 bases and J lost 0, with 12 bases in between. The CDR3 length is 16 residues. Looked up from germline, CDR1 is KGHDR and CDR2 is SFDVKD. CDR3 in amino acids: CATSEQGRSSYNEQFF. The CDR3 DNA reads as TGTGCCACCAGTGAGCAGGGAAGAAGCTCCTACAATGAGCAGTTCTTC.

This clone is a singleton in its sample. V usage is TRBV7-2 and J usage is TRBJ1-2, with D perhaps TRBD1 (5 bases). The ends were cut back, 6 bases at V and 0 bases at J, with 11 bases in the middle. The CDR3 is 14 amino acids. Germline V CDR1 and CDR2: SGHTA, FQGNSA. The CDR3 DNA reads TGTGCCAGCAGAGTGGGGGGAGCTAACTATGGCTACACCTTC. This sequence encodes CASRVGGANYGYTF.

The rearrangement joins TRBV6-5 to TRBJ2-5, with D perhaps TRBD1 (5 bases). The germline gives CDR1 MNHEY, CDR2 SVGAGI. This CDR3 contains 14 residues. Trimming shortened V by 4 bases and J by 3 bases, and 12 bases separated the two germline ends. The CDR3 DNA reads TGTGCCAGCAGTTGGGGCGGAGCAAAAGAGACCCAGTACTTC. This gives the protein CASSWGGAKETQYF.

V gene TRBV9 combines with J gene TRBJ1-6; maybe TRBD1 (5 bases). The CDR3 covers 15 residues. V dropped 0 bases and J dropped 10 bases, with 14 bases sitting between them. Germline values: CDR1 SGDLS, CDR2 YYNGEE. CDR3 coding DNA: TGTGCCAGCAGCGTAGTAACGGGGGTTGGGTCACCCCTCCACTTT. Protein sequence: CASSVVTGVGSPLHF. Full variable domain (outside the CDR3, taken from reference TRBV9 and TRBJ1-6): DSGVTQTPKHLITATGQRVTLRCSPRSGDLSVYWYQQSLDQGLQFLIQYYNGEERAKGNILERFSAQQFPDLHSELNLSSLELGDSALYFCASSVVTGVGSPLHFGNGTRLTVT.

The rearrangement links TRBV18 to TRBJ2-2, with unresolved D. CDR1 is KGHSH, CDR2 LQKENI, per germline. There are 16 residues in the CDR3. V was trimmed by 6 bases and J by 4 bases, leaving 18 bases between them. The CDR3 sequence: CASSRALDIFTGELFF. CDR3 coding DNA: TGTGCCAGCTCCCGCGCCCTAGACATATTCACCGGGGAGCTGTTTTTT.

The chain combines TRBV6-1 with TRBJ2-2; no clear D gene. Per the germline V gene, CDR1 is MNHNS and CDR2 is SASEGT. This CDR3 is built from 16 residues. Trimming cost V 2 bases and J 2 bases, with 12 bases left between them. CDR3 loop: CASSENTALNTGELFF. The CDR3 nucleotides read TGTGCCAGCAGTGAAAACACAGCCCTAAACACCGGGGAGCTGTTTTTT.

V gene TRBV5-1 combines with J gene TRBJ2-3; D is undetermined. CDR3 size: 14 residues. V was trimmed by 4 bases and J by 2 bases, leaving 11 bases between them. Germline CDR1 reads SGHRS; CDR2 reads YFSETQ. CDR3: CASSPLSDTDTQYF. The CDR3 coding sequence is TGCGCCAGCAGCCCCCTTTCGGACACAGATACGCAGTATTTT.

V and J are TRBV30 and TRBJ1-1; a weak D match, TRBD1 (6 bases). The CDR3 has 14 amino acids. In germline, CDR1 is GTSNPN, CDR2 SVGIG (reference sequence). V was clipped by 7 bases and J by 1 base, with 16 bases between them. The CDR3 DNA is TGTGCCTCCTATACGTTACAGGGGAACACTGAAGCTTTCTTT. This gives the protein CASYTLQGNTEAFF.

This clone was seen a single time. The chain employs TRBV15 and TRBJ1-4; 9 bases fit TRBD1. V shed 3 bases and J 5 bases; nucleotides not matched to a gene: 10. CDR1 is LNHNV, CDR2 YYDKDF, per germline (reference sequence). This CDR3 spans 17 amino acids. The CDR3 nucleotides are TGTGCCACCAGCAGGGAACCGGGACAGGGACCGAATGAAAAACTGTTTTTT. Encoded protein: CATSREPGQGPNEKLFF.

The chain has TRBV7-2 and TRBJ1-3; perhaps TRBD1 as D (5 bases). The CDR3 length is 15 residues. V was trimmed by 5 bases and J by 0 bases, leaving 11 bases between them. In germline, CDR1 is SGHTA, CDR2 FQGNSA. The CDR3 here is CASSPGGSSGNTIYF. CDR3 DNA sequence: TGTGCCAGCAGCCCGGGGGGGAGCTCTGGAAACACCATATATTTT.

The chain recombines TRBV19 with TRBJ1-5, with D uncertain. Trimming cost V 0 bases and J 0 bases, with 18 bases left between them. This CDR3 has 19 amino acids. CDR1 is LNHDA, CDR2 SQIVND, per germline (reference sequence). The CDR3: CASSIDLGLRRDSNQPQHF. The CDR3 DNA reads TGTGCCAGTAGTATAGATCTCGGTTTGAGGCGAGATAGCAATCAGCCCCAGCATTTT.

V gene TRBV4-1 combines with J gene TRBJ2-2; D could derive from TRBD1 or TRBD2 (5 bases each). The germline V gene has CDR1 MGHRA and CDR2 YSYEKL. The V end lost 1 base, the J end lost 1 base, and 10 bases lay between the germline ends. The CDR3 runs to 16 residues. In DNA, the CDR3 is TGCGCCAGCAGCCAAGGGGGACGGATGAACACCGGGGAGCTGTTTTTT. The encoded protein is CASSQGGRMNTGELFF.

The V gene is TRBV3-1 (or the pseudogene TRBV3-2), the J gene TRBJ1-5; 7 nucleotides match TRBD1. J lost 1 base, V lost 0 bases, and 6 bases had no gene match. Germline V lookup: CDR1 LGHDT, CDR2 YNNKEL (reference sequence). CDR3 length equals 17 residues. The CDR3 nucleotides are TGTGCCAGCAGCCAAGATAGGACAGGAAGGAGCAATCAGCCCCAGCATTTT. Translating it yields CASSQDRTGRSNQPQHF.

This clone appeared a few times. One junction end disagrees with the germline gene, perhaps due to a read error. The gene calls are TRBV7-6 and TRBJ2-1; 9 bases fit TRBD2. In germline, CDR1 is SGHVS, CDR2 FNYEAQ. This CDR3 is 14 amino acids long. For the CDR3, the DNA is TGTGCCAGCAGCCTAGCGGGGCTTGGTCATGAGCAGTTCTTC. Translation: CASSLAGLGHEQFF.

The chain uses TRBV5-4 and TRBJ1-2; D is uncertain. This CDR3 spans 13 amino acids. With 1 base removed from V and 7 bases from J, the gap between germline ends came to 11 bases. The germline V gene has CDR1 SGHNT and CDR2 YYREEE (reference sequence). The CDR3: CASSLFVEPGYTF. The DNA of the CDR3 is TGTGCCAGCAGCTTGTTTGTGGAACCTGGCTACACCTTC.

This clone has just one count. V is TRBV5-1 and J is TRBJ2-2, with TRBD1 identical over 8 bases. The CDR3 covers 15 residues. Germline V gives CDR1 SGHRS, CDR2 YFSETQ. Losses at the gene ends were 2 bases for V and 1 base for J; bases not matched to a gene: 1. CDR3 in DNA: TGCGCCAGCAGCTTTGGGACAGGGAACACCGGGGAGCTGTTTTTT. Translated, it gives CASSFGTGNTGELFF.

This clone was picked up one time. The CDR3 region has the DNA TGTGCCAGCAGCCAACAGCGTCGCCAGTACTTC. Residues: CASSQQRRQYF. The rearrangement joins TRBV3-1 (or the pseudogene TRBV3-2) to TRBJ2-5; D ambiguous. V lost 2 bases and J lost 10, with 8 bases in between. CDR1 LGHDT and CDR2 YNNKEL come from the germline V gene (reference sequence). This CDR3 is built from 11 residues.